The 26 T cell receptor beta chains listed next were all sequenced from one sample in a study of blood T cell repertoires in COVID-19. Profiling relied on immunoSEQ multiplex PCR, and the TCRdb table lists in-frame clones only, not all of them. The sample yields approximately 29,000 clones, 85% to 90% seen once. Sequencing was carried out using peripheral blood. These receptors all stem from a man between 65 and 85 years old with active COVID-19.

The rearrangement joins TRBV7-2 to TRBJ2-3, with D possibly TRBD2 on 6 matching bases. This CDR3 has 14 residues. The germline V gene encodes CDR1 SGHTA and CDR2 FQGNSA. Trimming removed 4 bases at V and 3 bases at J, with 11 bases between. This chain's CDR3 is CASSSTRGTDTQYF. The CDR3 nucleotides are TGTGCCAGCAGCTCTACTCGGGGGACAGATACGCAGTATTTT.

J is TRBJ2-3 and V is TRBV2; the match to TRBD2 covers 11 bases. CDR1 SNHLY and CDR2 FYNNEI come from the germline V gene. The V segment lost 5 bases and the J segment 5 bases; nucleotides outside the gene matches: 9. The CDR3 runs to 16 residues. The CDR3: CASSPGLAVPGDTQYF. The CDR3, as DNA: TGTGCCAGCAGTCCGGGACTAGCGGTTCCGGGAGATACGCAGTATTTT. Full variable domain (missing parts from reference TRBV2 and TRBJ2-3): EPEVTQTPSHQVTQMGQEVILRCVPISNHLYFYWYRQILGQKVEFLVSFYNNEISEKSEIFDDQFSVERPDGSNFTLKIRSTKLEDSAMYFCASSPGLAVPGDTQYFGPGTRLTVL.

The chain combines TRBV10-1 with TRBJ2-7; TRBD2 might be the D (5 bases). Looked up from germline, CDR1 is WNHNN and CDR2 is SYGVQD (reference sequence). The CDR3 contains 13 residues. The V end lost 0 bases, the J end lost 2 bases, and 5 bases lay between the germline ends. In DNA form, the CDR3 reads TGCGCCAGCAGTGAGTCCGGGACCTACGAGCAGTACTTC. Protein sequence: CASSESGTYEQYF.

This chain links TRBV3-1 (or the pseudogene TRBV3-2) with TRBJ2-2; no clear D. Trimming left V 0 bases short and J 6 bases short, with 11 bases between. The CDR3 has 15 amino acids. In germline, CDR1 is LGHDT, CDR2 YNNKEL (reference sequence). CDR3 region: CASSQDNASPGELFF. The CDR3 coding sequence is TGTGCCAGCAGCCAAGATAACGCGAGTCCCGGGGAGCTGTTTTTT.

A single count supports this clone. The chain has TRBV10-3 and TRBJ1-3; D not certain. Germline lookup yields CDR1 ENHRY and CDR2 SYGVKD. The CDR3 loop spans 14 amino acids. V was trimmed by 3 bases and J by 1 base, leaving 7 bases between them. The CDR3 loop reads CAISDGLSGNTIYF. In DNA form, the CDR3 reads TGTGCCATCAGTGATGGACTATCTGGAAACACCATATATTTT.

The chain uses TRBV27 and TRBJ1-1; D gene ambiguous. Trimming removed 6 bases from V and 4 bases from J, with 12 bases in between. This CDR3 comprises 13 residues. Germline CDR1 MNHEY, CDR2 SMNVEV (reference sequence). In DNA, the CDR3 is TGTGCCAGCAGCCGAATTGAGGGCACTGAAGCTTTCTTT. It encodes CASSRIEGTEAFF.

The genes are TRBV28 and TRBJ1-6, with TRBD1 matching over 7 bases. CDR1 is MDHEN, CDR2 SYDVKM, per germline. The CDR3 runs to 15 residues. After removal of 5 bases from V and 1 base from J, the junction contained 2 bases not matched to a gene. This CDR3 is CASSLRGSYNSPLHF. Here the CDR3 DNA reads TGTGCCAGCAGTCTCAGGGGGTCCTATAATTCACCCCTCCACTTT.

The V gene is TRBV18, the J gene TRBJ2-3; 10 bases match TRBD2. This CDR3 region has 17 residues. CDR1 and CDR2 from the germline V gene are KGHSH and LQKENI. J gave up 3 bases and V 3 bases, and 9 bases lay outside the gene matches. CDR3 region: CASSPLPSGSSTDTQYF. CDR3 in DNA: TGTGCCAGCTCACCTTTACCTAGCGGGAGCAGTACAGATACGCAGTATTTT.

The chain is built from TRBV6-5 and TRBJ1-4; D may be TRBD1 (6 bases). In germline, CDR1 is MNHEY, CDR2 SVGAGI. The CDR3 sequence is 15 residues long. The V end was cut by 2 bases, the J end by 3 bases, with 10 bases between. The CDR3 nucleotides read TGTGCCAGCAGTTACGCAGGGGCAGCTAATGAAAAACTGTTTTTT. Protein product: CASSYAGAANEKLFF.

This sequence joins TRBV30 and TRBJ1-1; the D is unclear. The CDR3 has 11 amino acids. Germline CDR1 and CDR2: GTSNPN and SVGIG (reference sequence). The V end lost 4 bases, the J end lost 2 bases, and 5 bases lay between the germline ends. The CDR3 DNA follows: TGTGCCTGGACGAGAAACACTGAAGCTTTCTTT. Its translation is CAWTRNTEAFF.

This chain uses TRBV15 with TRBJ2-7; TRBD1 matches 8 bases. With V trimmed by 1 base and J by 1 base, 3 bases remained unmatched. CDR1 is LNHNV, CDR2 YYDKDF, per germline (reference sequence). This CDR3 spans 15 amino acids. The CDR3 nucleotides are TGTGCCACCAGCAGAGGGACAGGGCTATCCTACGAGCAGTACTTC. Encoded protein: CATSRGTGLSYEQYF.

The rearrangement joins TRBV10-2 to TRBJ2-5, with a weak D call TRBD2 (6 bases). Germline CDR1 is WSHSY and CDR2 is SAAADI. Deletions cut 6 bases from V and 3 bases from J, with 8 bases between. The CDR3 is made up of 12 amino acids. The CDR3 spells CASRSGEETQYF. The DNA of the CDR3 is TGCGCCAGCAGGTCGGGAGAAGAGACCCAGTACTTC.

The DNA of the CDR3 is TGTGCCAGCAGCTTCCGCAGGGGGCCCTACGAGCAGTACTTC. It specifies CASSFRRGPYEQYF. The rearrangement uses TRBV7-2 and TRBJ2-7, with 8 bases that match TRBD1. V shed 3 bases and J 2 bases; nucleotides not matched to a gene: 3. The germline CDR1 and CDR2 sequences are SGHTA and FQGNSA. The CDR3 covers 14 residues. The variable domain in full, completed from reference TRBV7-2 and TRBJ2-7, reads GAGVSQSPSNKVTEKGKDVELRCDPISGHTALYWYRQSLGQGLEFLIYFQGNSAPDKSGLPSDRFSAERTGGSVSTLTIQRTQQEDSAVYLCASSFRRGPYEQYFGPGTRLTVT.

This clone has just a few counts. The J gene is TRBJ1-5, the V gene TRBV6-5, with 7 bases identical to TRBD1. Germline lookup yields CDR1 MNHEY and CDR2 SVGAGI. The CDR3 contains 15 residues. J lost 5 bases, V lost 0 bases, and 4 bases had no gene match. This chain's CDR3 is CASSYSNQGDQPQHF. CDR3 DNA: TGTGCCAGCAGTTACTCCAACCAGGGGGATCAGCCCCAGCATTTT.

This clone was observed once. This CDR3 reads CASSLAGGGRAGELFF. CDR3 in DNA: TGTGCCAGCAGCTTAGCTGGAGGGGGCCGGGCCGGGGAGCTGTTTTTT. The chain has TRBV7-9 and TRBJ2-2; possible D gene TRBD1, 7 bases. Deletions cut 0 bases from V and 6 bases from J, with 14 bases between. Germline CDR1 and CDR2: SEHNR and FQNEAQ (reference sequence). CDR3 length equals 16 residues.

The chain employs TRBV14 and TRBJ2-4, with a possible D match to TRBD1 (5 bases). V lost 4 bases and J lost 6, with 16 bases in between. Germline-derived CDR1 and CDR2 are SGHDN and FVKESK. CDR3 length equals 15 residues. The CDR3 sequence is CASSRGRGIGNIQYF. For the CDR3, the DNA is TGTGCCAGCAGCCGTGGTAGGGGAATAGGAAACATTCAGTACTTC.

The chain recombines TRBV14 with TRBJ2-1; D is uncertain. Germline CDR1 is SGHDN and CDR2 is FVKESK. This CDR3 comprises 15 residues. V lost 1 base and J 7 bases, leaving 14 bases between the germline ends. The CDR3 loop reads CASSQVRVFINEQFF. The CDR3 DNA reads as TGTGCCAGCAGCCAAGTCCGGGTCTTCATTAATGAGCAGTTCTTC.

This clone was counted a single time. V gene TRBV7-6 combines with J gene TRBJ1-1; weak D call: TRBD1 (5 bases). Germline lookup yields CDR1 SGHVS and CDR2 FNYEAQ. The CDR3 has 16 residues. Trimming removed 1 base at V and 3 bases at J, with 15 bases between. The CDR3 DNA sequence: TGTGCCAGCAGCTTAGGTCGGGGGGTGGGGGACACTGAAGCTTTCTTT. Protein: CASSLGRGVGDTEAFF.

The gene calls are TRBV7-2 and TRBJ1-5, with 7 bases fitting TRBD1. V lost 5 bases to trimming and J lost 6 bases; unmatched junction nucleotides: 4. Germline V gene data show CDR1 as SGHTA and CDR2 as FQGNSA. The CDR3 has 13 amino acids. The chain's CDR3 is CASSDRVGQPQHF. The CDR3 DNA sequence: TGTGCCAGCAGCGACAGGGTGGGTCAGCCCCAGCATTTT.

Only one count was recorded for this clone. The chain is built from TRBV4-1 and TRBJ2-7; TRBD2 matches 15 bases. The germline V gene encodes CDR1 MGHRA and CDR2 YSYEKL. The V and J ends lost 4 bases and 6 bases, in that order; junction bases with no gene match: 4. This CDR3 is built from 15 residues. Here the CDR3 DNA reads TGCGCCAGCAGCCCGTCGGGACTAGCGGGAGGCGAGCAGTACTTC. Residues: CASSPSGLAGGEQYF.

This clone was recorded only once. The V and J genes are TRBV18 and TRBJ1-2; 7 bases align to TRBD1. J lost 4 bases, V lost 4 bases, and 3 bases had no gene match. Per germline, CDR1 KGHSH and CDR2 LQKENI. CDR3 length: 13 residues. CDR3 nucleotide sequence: TGTGCCAGCTCACTGACAGGGACCTATGGCTACACCTTC. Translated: CASSLTGTYGYTF.

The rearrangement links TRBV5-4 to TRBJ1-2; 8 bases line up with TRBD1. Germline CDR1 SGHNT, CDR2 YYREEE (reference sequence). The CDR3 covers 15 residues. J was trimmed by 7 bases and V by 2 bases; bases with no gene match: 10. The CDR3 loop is CASSFQGQGVGGYTF. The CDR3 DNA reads TGTGCCAGCAGCTTTCAAGGACAGGGTGTGGGTGGCTACACCTTC.

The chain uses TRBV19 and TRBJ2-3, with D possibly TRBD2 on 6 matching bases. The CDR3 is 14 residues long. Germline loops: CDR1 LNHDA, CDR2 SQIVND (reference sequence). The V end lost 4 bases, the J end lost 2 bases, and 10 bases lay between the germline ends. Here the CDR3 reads CASSTGLTTDTQYF. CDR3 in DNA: TGTGCCAGTAGTACGGGACTTACCACAGATACGCAGTATTTT.

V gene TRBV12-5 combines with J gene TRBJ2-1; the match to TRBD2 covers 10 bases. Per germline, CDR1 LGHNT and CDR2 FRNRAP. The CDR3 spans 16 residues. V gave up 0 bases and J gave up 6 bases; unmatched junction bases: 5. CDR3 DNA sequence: TGTGCTAGTGGTTTGGTATCGCTAGCGGGGGCCAATGAGCAGTTCTTC. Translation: CASGLVSLAGANEQFF.

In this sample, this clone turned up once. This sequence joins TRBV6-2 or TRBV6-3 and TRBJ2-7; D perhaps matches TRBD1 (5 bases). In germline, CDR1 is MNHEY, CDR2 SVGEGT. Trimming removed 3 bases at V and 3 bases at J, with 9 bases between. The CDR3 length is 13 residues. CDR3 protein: CASSYSQGYEQYF. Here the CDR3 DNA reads TGTGCCAGCAGTTATTCCCAGGGCTACGAGCAGTACTTC.

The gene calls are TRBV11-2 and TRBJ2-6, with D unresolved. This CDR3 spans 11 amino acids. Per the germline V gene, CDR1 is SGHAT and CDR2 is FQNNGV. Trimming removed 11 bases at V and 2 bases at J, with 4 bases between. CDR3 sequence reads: CAATGANVLTF. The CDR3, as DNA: TGTGCCGCTACTGGGGCCAACGTCCTGACTTTC.